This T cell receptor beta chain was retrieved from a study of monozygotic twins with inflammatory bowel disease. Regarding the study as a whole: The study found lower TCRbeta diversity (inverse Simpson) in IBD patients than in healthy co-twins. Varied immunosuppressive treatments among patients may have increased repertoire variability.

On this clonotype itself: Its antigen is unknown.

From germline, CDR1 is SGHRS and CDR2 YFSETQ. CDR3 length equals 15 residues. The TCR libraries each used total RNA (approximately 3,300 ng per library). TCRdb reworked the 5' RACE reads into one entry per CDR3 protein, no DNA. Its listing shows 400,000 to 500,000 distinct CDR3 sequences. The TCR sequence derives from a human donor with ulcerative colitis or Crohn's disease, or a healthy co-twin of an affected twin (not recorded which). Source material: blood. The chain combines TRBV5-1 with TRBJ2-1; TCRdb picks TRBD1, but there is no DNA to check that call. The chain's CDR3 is CASSLVGQGMNEQFF.